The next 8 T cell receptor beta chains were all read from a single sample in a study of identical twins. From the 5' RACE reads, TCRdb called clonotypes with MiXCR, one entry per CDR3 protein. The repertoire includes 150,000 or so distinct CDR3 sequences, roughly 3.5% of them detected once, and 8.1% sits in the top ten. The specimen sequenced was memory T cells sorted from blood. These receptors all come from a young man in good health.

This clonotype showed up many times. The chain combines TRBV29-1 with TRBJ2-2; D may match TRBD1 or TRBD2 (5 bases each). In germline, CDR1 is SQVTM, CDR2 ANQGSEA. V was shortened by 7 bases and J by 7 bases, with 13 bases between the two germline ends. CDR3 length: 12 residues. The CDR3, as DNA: TGCAGCGGAGGGGAAGTTAACGGGGAGCTGTTTTTT. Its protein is CSGGEVNGELFF.

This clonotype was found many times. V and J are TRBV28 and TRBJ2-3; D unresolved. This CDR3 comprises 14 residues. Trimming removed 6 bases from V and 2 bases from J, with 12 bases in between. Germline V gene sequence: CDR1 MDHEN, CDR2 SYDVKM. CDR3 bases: TGTGCCAGCAGCCCCTTTAGTTTCACAGATACGCAGTATTTT. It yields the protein CASSPFSFTDTQYF.

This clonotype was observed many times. DNA of the CDR3: TGTGCCAGCAGCTTCAACCGCCAGGACAGGGGATATCAGCCCCAGCATTTT. This sequence encodes CASSFNRQDRGYQPQHF. The chain couples TRBV7-8 to TRBJ1-5; 9 positions agree with TRBD1. Germline values: CDR1 SGHVS, CDR2 FQNEAQ. J was trimmed by 5 bases and V by 3 bases; bases with no gene match: 11. The CDR3 loop spans 17 amino acids.

The CDR3 coding sequence is TGCAGTGCTAGAGATGGGAGCGGGCCCCGAGAGACCCAGTACTTC. It yields the protein CSARDGSGPRETQYF. The chain couples TRBV20-1 to TRBJ2-5; D is perhaps TRBD2 (6 bases). The germline V gene encodes CDR1 DFQATT and CDR2 SNEGSKA (reference sequence). This CDR3 is built from 15 residues. V lost 0 bases and J 4 bases, leaving 15 bases between the germline ends.

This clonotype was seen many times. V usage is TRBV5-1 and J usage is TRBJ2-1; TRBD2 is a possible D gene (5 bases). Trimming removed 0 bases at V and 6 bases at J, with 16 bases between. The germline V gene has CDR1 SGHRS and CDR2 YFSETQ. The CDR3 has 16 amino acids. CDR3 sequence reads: CASSLAAAKPFNEQFF. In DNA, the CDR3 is TGCGCCAGCAGCTTGGCAGCGGCCAAACCTTTCAATGAGCAGTTCTTC.

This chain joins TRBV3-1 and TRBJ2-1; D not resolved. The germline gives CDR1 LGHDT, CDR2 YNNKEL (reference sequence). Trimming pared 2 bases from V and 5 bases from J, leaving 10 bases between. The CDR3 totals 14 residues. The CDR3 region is CASSQFVADNEQFF. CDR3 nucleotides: TGTGCCAGCAGCCAATTCGTCGCCGACAATGAGCAGTTCTTC.

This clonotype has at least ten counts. CDR3 in DNA: TGTGCCAGCGGACGGACTAGCGGGACCGGGGAGCTGTTTTTT. Protein product: CASGRTSGTGELFF. This chain uses TRBV12-3 or TRBV12-4 with TRBJ2-2; TRBD2 aligns across 11 bases. V was pared by 8 bases and J by 5 bases, with 4 bases of the junction left unmatched. The CDR3 covers 14 residues.

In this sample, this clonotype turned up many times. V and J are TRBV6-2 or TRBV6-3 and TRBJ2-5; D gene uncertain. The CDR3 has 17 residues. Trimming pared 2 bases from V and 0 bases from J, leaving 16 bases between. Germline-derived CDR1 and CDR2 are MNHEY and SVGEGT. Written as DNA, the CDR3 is TGTGCCAGCAGTTACGCTCGGTACCAGAAGGACCAAGAGACCCAGTACTTC. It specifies CASSYARYQKDQETQYF.